This entry concerns a single T cell receptor beta chain. It has no known antigen specificity. No much larger clonotype is one base removed from it; base qualities were not supplied. The CDR3 measures 14 amino acids from cysteine to phenylalanine. Kept here is only the CDR3 DNA, which spans 42 bases and is read in frame from base 1. CDR1 and CDR2 are drawn from the germline V gene: SNHLY, FYNNEI. V sheds 5 bases and J sheds 3 bases, leaving 14 bases between their ends. The data were obtained in a study of blood T cell repertoires in COVID-19 (dated by TCRdb to 2020 to 2022). In terms of the full investigation: Samples covering the acute and convalescent phases of COVID-19 were provided by collaborators in the United States, Italy and Spain. The prospective study material was composed of cDNA or gDNA derived from T cells, B-cell-depleted T cells, or PBMCs. The dataset comprised deeply sampled blood TCRbeta repertoires from subjects exposed to, actively infected with, or recovered from COVID-19. The repertoires were released in a freely available public database meant as a resource for research on the immune response to SARS-CoV-2. The samples were drawn from two sources: the first 160 participants of the ongoing ImmuneRACE study, and over 950 subjects contributed by 6 global collaborators. The sample metadata nearly always contained a de-identified subject ID, COVID-19 status, age in years and sex. Where available, HLA class I and class II types were taken from metadata supplied by the sample provider and were not determined by assay-based typing.

In the prospective study, participants were about 18 to 95 years old, resided in around 25 geographic areas of the United States, and were enrolled through a virtual design. In the prospective study, cohorts were assigned on the basis of participant-reported clinical history obtained from a screening survey and a study questionnaire. In the prospective study, mobile phlebotomists collected whole blood, serum and a nasopharyngeal or oropharyngeal swab from each participant. Prospective study participants could optionally give additional blood draws and questionnaires over an approximately 2-month period. Blood samples from the prospective study were shipped frozen or at room temperature prior to DNA extraction. What the research found in general, with its limitations: The amount of clinical and demographic metadata varied by source and participant and was provided uncurated.

The immunoSEQ Assay, a bias-controlled multiplex PCR, was used to amplify TCRbeta CDR3 regions from genomic DNA. Per the authors' processing: The number of nucleated cells in each sample was estimated from the amplification of reference gene primers within the assay. To quantify the absolute abundance of each unique TCRbeta CDR3 rearrangement, sequence reads were collapsed and filtered. Productive Simpson clonality was computed per sample as the square root of Simpson's diversity index over productive rearrangements. TCRdb retrieved this table from immuneACCESS and kept in-frame rearrangements only. Not all clones are present; in checked studies, unresolved V genes account for under half, and no reason is known for the remainder. That table furnishes V, J and clone size, whereas the DNA furnished D and trimming. Counted in this sample were about 170,000 clones; 80% to 90% of them appeared once. Of the sample, 3.6% is held by the ten largest clones.

This sequence originates from a woman between 50 and 59 years old in a cohort exposed to, infected with or recovered from COVID-19 (not recorded which). The chain uses TRBV2 and TRBJ2-7; the D region possibly corresponds to TRBD1 (5 bases align). Input material: PBMCs or T cells enriched from blood (not recorded which). The sequenced DNA is TGTGCCAGCAGTCCGGCAGGGCCCCACTACGAGCAGTACTTC. This encodes CASSPAGPHYEQYF.